Listed here are 14 T cell receptor beta chains from one sample, sequenced in a study of cytotoxic CD8 clonotypes in ibrutinib-treated CLL. Profiling relied on immunoSEQ multiplex PCR, and the TCRdb table lists in-frame clones only, not all of them. Of under 150,000 clones in the sample, approximately 89% were seen once. Source: PBMCs, taken after 12 months of ibrutinib treatment. Source of these receptors: a human donor with chronic lymphocytic leukemia.

The genes are TRBV7-3 and TRBJ2-2, with D unclear. V lost 5 bases, J lost 8 bases, and 12 bases lay in between. This CDR3 has 13 residues. The V gene's germline CDR1 is SGHTA and CDR2 FQGTGA. CDR3 loop: CASSRSIRGELFF. The CDR3 DNA follows: TGTGCCAGCAGCCGCTCAATTCGGGGGGAGCTGTTTTTT.

The gene calls are TRBV19 and TRBJ2-7; D is perhaps TRBD1 (6 bases). Germline V gene lookup returns CDR1 LNHDA and CDR2 SQIVND (reference sequence). The V end was cut by 9 bases, the J end by 0 bases, with 9 bases between. The CDR3 runs 12 residues. The CDR3 loop is CASRDTSYEQYF. DNA for the CDR3: TGTGCCAGCCGGGACACCTCCTACGAGCAGTACTTC.

This chain connects TRBV6-1 to TRBJ2-7; no clear D. Trimming left V 1 base short and J 2 bases short, with 6 bases between. Germline CDR1 reads MNHNS; CDR2 reads SASEGT. The CDR3 runs to 13 residues. The CDR3 sequence: CASSEGHTYEQYF. CDR3 DNA sequence: TGTGCCAGCAGTGAAGGGCACACCTACGAGCAGTACTTC.

This clone was seen only a few times. The V call is TRBV10-2, the J call TRBJ2-5; D possibly corresponds to TRBD1 (6 bases). CDR3 length: 15 residues. Trimming cost V 4 bases and J 2 bases, with 14 bases left between them. Germline V CDR1 and CDR2: WSHSY, SAAADI. CDR3 region: CASSGGTQGQETQYF. Written as DNA, the CDR3 is TGCGCCAGCAGTGGAGGGACACAAGGTCAAGAGACCCAGTACTTC.

This clone was seen a single time. The rearrangement links TRBV10-3 to TRBJ1-2, with 10 bases lining up with TRBD1. This CDR3 contains 12 residues. Germline loops: CDR1 ENHRY, CDR2 SYGVKD. The V segment lost 11 bases and the J segment 5 bases; nucleotides outside the gene matches: 5. The CDR3 DNA reads as TGTGCCGGCGGACAGGGGGATTATGGCTACACCTTC. Its protein product is CAGGQGDYGYTF.

The V and J genes are TRBV9 and TRBJ2-5; D might be TRBD2 (7 bases). The CDR3 is made up of 15 amino acids. Germline CDR1 is SGDLS and CDR2 is YYNGEE. V lost 4 bases and J lost 2, with 15 bases in between. The CDR3 spells CASSPGASGQETQYF. For the CDR3, the DNA is TGTGCCAGCAGCCCAGGGGCTAGCGGTCAAGAGACCCAGTACTTC. The whole variable domain, filled in from reference TRBV9 and TRBJ2-5, reads DSGVTQTPKHLITATGQRVTLRCSPRSGDLSVYWYQQSLDQGLQFLIQYYNGEERAKGNILERFSAQQFPDLHSELNLSSLELGDSALYFCASSPGASGQETQYFGPGTRLLVL.

The V call is TRBV19, the J call TRBJ2-2; the D gene is possibly TRBD2 (5 bases). Germline V CDR1 and CDR2: LNHDA, SQIVND (reference sequence). The length of the CDR3 is 14 residues. Between the trimmed V and J ends, which lost 7 bases and 5 bases, there was a span of 14 bases. CDR3 loop: CASISELWTGELFF. The CDR3 nucleotides are TGTGCCAGTATTAGCGAACTGTGGACCGGGGAGCTGTTTTTT.

This rearrangement joins TRBV18 to TRBJ1-1, with 7 bases fitting TRBD1. The V gene's germline CDR1 is KGHSH and CDR2 LQKENI. The CDR3 is 13 residues long. J gave up 6 bases and V 3 bases, and 4 bases lay outside the gene matches. The CDR3 protein is CASSPVTGAEAFF. CDR3 DNA sequence: TGTGCCAGCTCACCCGTTACAGGGGCTGAAGCTTTCTTT.

The rearrangement uses TRBV19 and TRBJ2-5; TRBD1 matches at 8 bases. Germline CDR1 LNHDA, CDR2 SQIVND (reference sequence). This CDR3 is 17 amino acids long. The V and J ends lost 1 base and 4 bases, in that order; junction bases with no gene match: 11. CDR3 sequence: CASSIVGTGARRETQYF. DNA for the CDR3: TGTGCCAGTAGTATAGTGGGGACAGGCGCCAGGAGAGAGACCCAGTACTTC.

The rearrangement uses TRBV10-3 and TRBJ2-7; the D gene is possibly TRBD1 (9 bases). V lost 9 bases to trimming and J lost 3 bases, with 15 bases between them. Per germline, CDR1 ENHRY and CDR2 SYGVKD. The CDR3 consists of 13 residues. CDR3 loop: CAMAGGQGYEQYF. The CDR3 DNA reads as TGTGCCATGGCGGGGGGACAGGGCTACGAGCAGTACTTC.

The chain is built from TRBV27 and TRBJ2-1; no clear D. V was pared by 9 bases and J by 0 bases, with 15 bases between. The CDR3 covers 15 residues. Germline lookup yields CDR1 MNHEY and CDR2 SMNVEV (reference sequence). CDR3 in DNA: TGTGCCAGTCTCCGGTTCGGAAGCTCCTACAATGAGCAGTTCTTC. It translates to CASLRFGSSYNEQFF.

This clone was detected only a few times. This chain joins TRBV7-9 and TRBJ1-2; 8 bases line up with TRBD1. Looked up from germline, CDR1 is SEHNR and CDR2 is FQNEAQ (reference sequence). Unmatched junction bases numbered 6, after V lost 4 bases and J lost 8 bases. This CDR3 spans 13 amino acids. In DNA form, the CDR3 reads TGTGCCAGCAGCTCTACAGGGGGAGGAGGCTACACCTTC. Amino acid sequence: CASSSTGGGGYTF.

The chain employs TRBV29-1 and TRBJ1-3, with D possibly TRBD1 on 6 matching bases. CDR1 SQVTM and CDR2 ANQGSEA come from the germline V gene. CDR3 length: 14 residues. V lost 7 bases to trimming and J lost 4 bases, with 17 bases between them. CDR3 in amino acids: CSGAIQGYGNTIYF. The CDR3 nucleotides are TGCAGCGGTGCCATACAGGGTTACGGAAACACCATATATTTT.

This clone was observed once. The rearrangement links TRBV2 to TRBJ2-2; 8 bases align to TRBD2. Germline values: CDR1 SNHLY, CDR2 FYNNEI. This CDR3 has 15 residues. After removal of 5 bases from V and 0 bases from J, the junction contained 2 bases not matched to a gene. The CDR3 region has the DNA TGTGCCAGCAGTCCGACTAGCGCGAACACCGGGGAGCTGTTTTTT. This encodes CASSPTSANTGELFF.